The next 16 T cell receptor beta chains were all read from a single sample in a study of shared clonotypes between healthy human individuals. Naive CD8 cells comprised CD45RO-negative, CCR7-positively selected cells, excluding terminally differentiated effector memory CD45RA+ cells. Clones were read by immunoSEQ multiplex PCR, and TCRdb kept only the in-frame ones, dropping some. The table shows about 2.1 million clones, with 85% to 95% occurring only once. The sample was naive CD8+ T cells from PBMCs. Receptors originate from a man between 18 and 29 years old in good health. Some clones in this sample may be carry-over from other donors' samples.

The chain recombines TRBV25-1 with TRBJ1-2; D is perhaps TRBD1 (6 bases). CDR3 length: 15 amino acids. The V end lost 3 bases, the J end lost 1 base, and 12 bases lay between the germline ends. CDR1 and CDR2 from the germline V gene are MGHDK and SYGVNS. This CDR3 is CASSDYRANNYGYTF. The CDR3, as DNA: TGTGCCAGCAGTGACTACAGGGCGAATAACTATGGCTACACCTTC.

The genes are TRBV30 and TRBJ2-7; a possible D gene is TRBD1 (5 bases). CDR3 length equals 13 residues. V was cut by 1 base and J by 4 bases, with 11 bases left in between. CDR1 GTSNPN and CDR2 SVGIG come from the germline V gene (reference sequence). The CDR3 DNA follows: TGTGCCTGGAGTGGACAGAGCCTTTACGAGCAGTACTTC. It translates to CAWSGQSLYEQYF. Combining the CDR3 with reference TRBV30 and TRBJ2-7 gives the whole variable domain SQTIHQWPATLVQPVGSPLSLECTVEGTSNPNLYWYRQAAGRGLQLLFYSVGIGQISSEVPQNLSASRPQDRQFILSSKKLLLSDSGFYLCAWSGQSLYEQYFGPGTRLTVT.

This clone was counted between two and nine times. V usage is TRBV11-2 and J usage is TRBJ1-2; the D gene is possibly TRBD1 (6 bases). V shed 10 bases and J shed 8 bases, with 17 bases lying between them. There are 12 residues in the CDR3. CDR1 and CDR2 from the germline V gene are SGHAT and FQNNGV. CDR3 nucleotide sequence: TGTGCCATCTGGGGGCCCGCCGGAGGCTACACCTTC. It codes for CAIWGPAGGYTF.

The V and J genes are TRBV4-1 and TRBJ2-5; D possibly corresponds to TRBD1 (5 bases). Germline CDR1 reads MGHRA; CDR2 reads YSYEKL. Trimming pared 1 base from V and 4 bases from J, leaving 13 bases between. The CDR3 is made up of 15 amino acids. The CDR3: CASSQVGQGLETQYF. The CDR3, as DNA: TGCGCCAGCAGCCAAGTCGGGCAGGGCTTAGAGACCCAGTACTTC.

This chain links TRBV6-5 with TRBJ2-5, with D perhaps TRBD2 (6 bases). Trimming left V 5 bases short and J 4 bases short, with 14 bases between. The V gene's germline CDR1 is MNHEY and CDR2 SVGAGI. This CDR3 is built from 14 residues. CDR3 sequence reads: CASSIQRAGETQYF. CDR3 coding DNA: TGTGCCAGCAGTATTCAGCGGGCAGGAGAGACCCAGTACTTC.

This chain links TRBV6-5 with TRBJ2-1; D is possibly TRBD2 (6 bases). From germline, CDR1 is MNHEY and CDR2 SVGAGI. The ends were cut back, 9 bases at V and 10 bases at J, with 19 bases in the middle. This CDR3 has 13 amino acids. CDR3 region: CASKRVFLDEQFF. The CDR3, as DNA: TGTGCCAGTAAGCGGGTTTTTTTGGACGAGCAGTTCTTC.

This clone came up once. V gene TRBV2 combines with J gene TRBJ1-2, with D perhaps matching TRBD1 (6 bases). Per the germline V gene, CDR1 is SNHLY and CDR2 is FYNNEI. CDR3 length: 16 residues. With 7 bases removed from V and 5 bases from J, the gap between germline ends came to 23 bases. The CDR3 DNA sequence: TGTGCCAGCACGGGACGAACGGCGACAGGACGGTATGGCTACACCTTC. This gives the protein CASTGRTATGRYGYTF.

The rearrangement joins TRBV14 to TRBJ2-7; possible D gene TRBD2, 6 bases. The CDR3 is made up of 17 amino acids. The V gene's germline CDR1 is SGHDN and CDR2 FVKESK. V lost 3 bases to trimming and J lost 0 bases, with 18 bases between them. The CDR3 nucleotides read TGTGCCAGCAGCCAGGGGGTGGGCGGGACCAGCTCCTACGAGCAGTACTTC. It yields the protein CASSQGVGGTSSYEQYF.

V and J are TRBV6-1 and TRBJ1-2; 7 bases agree with TRBD1. The germline CDR1 and CDR2 sequences are MNHNS and SASEGT. Germline trimming cut 1 base from V and 4 bases from J; bases unmatched to any gene: 6. This CDR3 region has 15 residues. The CDR3 sequence: CASSEGPGQSYGYTF. The CDR3 DNA is TGTGCCAGCAGTGAAGGTCCGGGACAGTCCTATGGCTACACCTTC.

V and J are TRBV6-1 and TRBJ2-6; maybe TRBD1 (6 bases). The CDR3 has 17 amino acids. V lost 2 bases, J lost 0 bases, and 11 bases lay in between. The germline V gene encodes CDR1 MNHNS and CDR2 SASEGT. CDR3 nucleotide sequence: TGTGCCAGCAGTGAATGGGGGCCAAGCTCTGGGGCCAACGTCCTGACTTTC. Amino acid sequence: CASSEWGPSSGANVLTF.

The V call is TRBV13, the J call TRBJ2-7, with TRBD2 identical over 14 bases. Germline CDR1 is PRHDT and CDR2 is FYEKMQ (reference sequence). CDR3 length: 15 amino acids. With V trimmed by 5 bases and J by 9 bases, 9 bases remained unmatched. CDR3 nucleotide sequence: TGTGCCAGCAGCCCCCTGGGACTAGCGGGAGAAGGGCAGTACTTC. It specifies CASSPLGLAGEGQYF.

The CDR3 protein is CASSPAPLASYEQYF. The CDR3 DNA follows: TGTGCCAGCAGTCCCGCCCCCTTGGCCTCCTACGAGCAGTACTTC. The chain employs TRBV7-6 and TRBJ2-7; D unresolved. CDR1 is SGHVS, CDR2 FNYEAQ, per germline. V was trimmed by 6 bases and J by 0 bases, leaving 15 bases between them. This CDR3 is built from 15 residues.

The rearrangement links TRBV9 to TRBJ1-2; 10 bases align to TRBD1. With V trimmed by 2 bases and J by 1 base, 5 bases remained unmatched. The CDR3 consists of 16 residues. Germline values: CDR1 SGDLS, CDR2 YYNGEE. CDR3 DNA sequence: TGTGCCAGCAGCGTGGAGACAGGGGGCCTTAACTATGGCTACACCTTC. It specifies CASSVETGGLNYGYTF.

The genes are TRBV5-1 and TRBJ2-7, with D hard to call. Germline lookup yields CDR1 SGHRS and CDR2 YFSETQ. The CDR3 spans 14 residues. Trimming shortened V by 3 bases and J by 2 bases, and 12 bases separated the two germline ends. Here the CDR3 DNA reads TGCGCCAGCAGCTCGACTGGATTCGCCTACGAGCAGTACTTC. Protein: CASSSTGFAYEQYF. The entire variable domain, with the rest obtained from reference TRBV5-1 and TRBJ2-7, is as follows: KAGVTQTPRYLIKTRGQQVTLSCSPISGHRSVSWYQQTPGQGLQFLFEYFSETQRNKGNFPGRFSGRQFSNSRSEMNVSTLELGDSALYLCASSSTGFAYEQYFGPGTRLTVT.

The chain recombines TRBV6-5 with TRBJ1-2; 8 nucleotides line up with TRBD1. V lost 1 base to trimming and J lost 8 bases; unmatched junction nucleotides: 6. Germline assignment: CDR1 MNHEY and CDR2 SVGAGI. CDR3 length: 14 residues. The chain's CDR3 is CASSYYKTGEGYTF. CDR3 coding DNA: TGTGCCAGCAGTTACTATAAGACAGGGGAGGGCTACACCTTC.

The gene calls are TRBV4-3 and TRBJ2-7, with TRBD2 matching over 11 bases. Trimming removed 0 bases from V and 1 base from J; junction bases left unmatched: 11. Germline CDR1 and CDR2: LGHNA and YSLEER. CDR3 length equals 19 residues. The CDR3, as DNA: TGCGCCAGCAGCCAAGATCCTAGCGGGAGGAAATTCAGTTCCTACGAGCAGTACTTC. This encodes CASSQDPSGRKFSSYEQYF.